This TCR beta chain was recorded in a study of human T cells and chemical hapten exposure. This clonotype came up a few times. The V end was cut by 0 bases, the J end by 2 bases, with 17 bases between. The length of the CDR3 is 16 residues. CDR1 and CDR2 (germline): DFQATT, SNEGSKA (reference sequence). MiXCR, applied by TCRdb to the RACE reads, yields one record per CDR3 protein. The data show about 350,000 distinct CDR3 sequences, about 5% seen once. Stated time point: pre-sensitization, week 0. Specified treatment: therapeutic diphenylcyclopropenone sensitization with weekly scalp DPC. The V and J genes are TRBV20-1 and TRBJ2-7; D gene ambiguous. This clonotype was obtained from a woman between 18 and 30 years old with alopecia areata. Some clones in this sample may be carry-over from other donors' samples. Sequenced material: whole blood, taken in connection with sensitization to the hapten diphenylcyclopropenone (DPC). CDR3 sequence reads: CSARDDLQIVAYEQYF. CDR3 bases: TGCAGTGCTAGAGATGATTTACAGATAGTAGCCTACGAGCAGTACTTC.